This T cell receptor (beta chain) was recorded in a study of shared clonotypes between healthy human individuals (dated by TCRdb to the early 2020s). In the study overall: The cohort included three men and a couple of women between 18 and 49 years of age. For each donor, CD4 naive and CD4 memory were each given three plates, CD8 naive was given two plates, and CD8 memory was given one plate. Blood TCR repertoires of a handful of healthy adults were deeply sequenced to estimate repertoire size and the extent of clonotype sharing between individuals. To increase sequencing depth and limit assay-specific biases, different laboratories used diverse techniques to prepare libraries and sequence TCR repertoires. Between about 0.8 and 8.9 billion PBMCs per donor were obtained by leukapheresis.

Healthy HIV-negative adults with no recently reported acute infections or vaccinations were included as donors. Every donor was a Caucasian adult living in Nashville, Tennessee, USA. CD4+ T cells were enriched by magnetic negative selection, after which naive cells were positively selected on CD45RA and the negative fraction was taken as the memory subset. Blood was obtained by leukapheresis, after which PBMCs were separated by Ficoll-Histopaque density gradient centrifugation and cryopreserved in liquid nitrogen vapor phase. Purity and quantity of every magnetically sorted T cell population were checked by analytical flow cytometry. Each sorted fraction had its genomic DNA isolated and then quantified by UV absorbance on a Nanodrop 2000c. Using the deep immunoSEQ assay, TCR CDR3 regions were amplified from genomic DNA by multiplex PCR. Extracted genomic DNA from each cell subset was distributed evenly across all wells of several immunoSEQ 96-well plates, and each plate was treated as a replicate. Each replicate PCR for sorted subsets received roughly 0.2 ug genomic DNA, equal to roughly 29,000 T cell genomes. Purified libraries were quantified with a Qubit 3.0 fluorometer, sized on a Bioanalyzer 2100, and re-quantified with the KAPA Library Quantification kit. A separate single-read 150-cycle Illumina NextSeq 550 flow cell was used to sequence each immunoSEQ 96-well plate. The published analysis was carried out like this. Because only junctional sequences without quality scores were contained in the immunoSEQ output, filtering matching that applied to full-length reads could not be performed. To assign V/J genes and CDR3, sequences were annotated against IMGT germline references using PyIR, a Python wrapper for IgBLAST v1.9. Reads were filtered out if the reads had weak V/J assignments (E-value above 1e-6), no CDR3, stop codons, out-of-frame junctions, or ambiguous translated residues. V3J clonotypes were defined as sequences sharing the same inferred V gene, J gene, and CDR3 amino acid sequence. Percentage overlap between repertoires was calculated by dividing the number of shared unique clonotypes by the size of the smaller repertoire. Three approaches were used to assess repertoire richness: RTK rarefaction, the Chao1 estimator, and Recon v2.1 estimates of unobserved clonotypes. Generation probabilities were computed with OLGA for all TCRbeta clonotypes obtained by the gDNA method from a handful of donors. The clones in this table, taken by TCRdb from immuneACCESS, are in-frame only. Not every clone is retained; where verified, under half of the shortfall comes from an unresolved V gene, and the cause of the rest is unknown. V and J calls and clone size are given by that table; D and trimming were obtained from the DNA. Here the sample has 800,000 to 1,200,000 clones; roughly 74% occur a single time. The ten most abundant clones make up about 0.52% of the sample.

Overall results and qualifications from the work: Sampling was limited to blood, and TCR repertoires in tissue likely differ from TCR repertoires in blood. Rarefaction of sorted-subset datasets indicated incomplete sequencing despite the large sequencing depth. Clonotypes shared by all four sorted-subset donors showed higher generation probabilities than non-shared clonotypes. Larger estimated clonotype richness was generally found for naive subsets than for memory subsets. Pairwise subsampling indicated that sequencing depth was expected to affect the degree of clonotype sharing among donors. The small number of donors limited the genetic and exposure-history diversity represented. Sharing across four donors was observed for around 5% of naive CD4, less than 4% of naive CD8, 2% to 2.5% of memory CD4, and over 0.3% of memory CD8 clonotypes.

As for this clone: There is no known antigen for this receptor. Base qualities are not at hand, and no much larger clone is one base apart.

The sample comprised memory CD4+ T cells from PBMCs. Taken with the paper, the label for cell subset or site translates to: CD45RA-negative fraction. The TCR was taken from a man between 18 and 35 years old in good health. Some clones in this sample may be carry-over from other donors' samples.

The DNA is as follows: TGCGCCAGCAGCGCCGGGACACGGGCCGACCCGCAGTACTTC. Translated, this is CASSAGTRADPQYF. The chain links TRBV5-1 with TRBJ2-7; matching of 6 bases hints at TRBD1 as the D gene. CDR3 length: 14 amino acids, cysteine to phenylalanine. Just the 42-base CDR3 DNA is kept, in frame starting at base 1. CDR1 SGHRS and CDR2 YFSETQ are derived from the germline V gene. The junction carries 20 bases between V and J, which are trimmed by 4 bases and 9 bases respectively. Supplemented by the reference TRBV5-1 and TRBJ2-7 proteins around the CDR3, the complete variable domain is KAGVTQTPRYLIKTRGQQVTLSCSPISGHRSVSWYQQTPGQGLQFLFEYFSETQRNKGNFPGRFSGRQFSNSRSEMNVSTLELGDSALYLCASSAGTRADPQYFGPGTRLTVT.